Below, one T cell receptor beta chain is given with its context. In this sample, this clonotype turned up many times. There is no known antigen for this receptor. No base-level quality is on record; no much larger clone is a single base apart. This sample is part of a study of blood T cells in healthy people across ages (dated by TCRdb to the mid-2010s). Background on the whole study: Template switching captured roughly one uniquely barcoded TCR beta cDNA molecule per two T cells in model experiments. To track age-related changes in TCR beta repertoire diversity, the study relied on deep sequencing normalized with unique cDNA molecular identifiers. The donors were split into four age groups: young (average 16 years), middle-aged (39), aged (roughly 65) and long-lived (approximately 89). To avoid experimental bias, donors of different ages were distributed randomly across sequencing lanes. Using the same blood draw, the study looked at two additional independent replicas of 1 million unique cDNA reads for two donors, one aged 18 to 30 and the other aged 80 or older. What the work shows at the level of the full study, not this receptor alone: Observed TCR beta diversity correlated strongly with the percentage of naive T cells measured by flow cytometry. Compared with the aged group, the long-lived group had more naive CD4+ T cells, fewer expanded clones and increased TCR diversity, a pattern suggesting age selection. Bulk unsorted PBMC profiling prevented conclusive comparison of naive and antigen-experienced compartments. Observed TCR beta diversity per million T cells fell roughly linearly with age, and a significant reduction was already apparent by age roughly 40. Because the CMV infection status of the donors was unknown, age-related changes in expanded clonotypes may potentially have been confounded. Total diversity estimates from one million sequenced T cells were considered lower bounds and underestimates.

Libraries were constructed by 5' RACE. Sequencing took place on an Illumina HiSeq 2500. A second PCR of roughly 7 to 11 cycles was performed with a sample-barcoded 5' primer and a J-beta primer mix. A unique molecular identifier was introduced onto each TCR beta cDNA molecule by a template-switch 5' adaptor carrying 12 random nucleotides. Each sample yielded at least 2.5 million CDR3-containing paired-end reads. First-strand cDNA synthesis was performed from all RNA using the Mint cDNA synthesis kit, with priming by a TRBC-specific oligonucleotide. Following uracil-DNA glycosylase treatment, a first 18-cycle PCR with universal primers M1SS and BC2_uni_R was performed on all cDNA. The study's processing was this. For normalization, 1 million high-quality reads were randomly selected from each sample, with every read carrying a distinct molecular identifier. Instead of being binned into consensus sequences, reads with shared molecular identifiers were discarded. MiTCR, run with a Q25 quality threshold and the strictest error-elimination algorithm, handled CDR3 identification, clonotype clustering and error correction. A nonparametric unseen species model using Euler transformation provided a lower-bound estimate of total TCR beta diversity. The public reads were quality trimmed at Q25 with fastp and then assembled into clones with MiXCR by TCRdb, keeping productive beta chains. CDR3 protein sequences are deduplicated, and each keeps its most common genes and DNA. The authors' filters were not applied to this entry. The sample data list hundreds of thousands of distinct CDR3 sequences, and about 30% of these were observed just once. Clones ranked in the top ten supply 15% to 17% of the sample.

Donors were 40 or so systemically healthy Caucasian individuals from Russia aged roughly 6 to 95 years. Each donor gave about 9.7 milliliters of peripheral blood, drawn into EDTA-treated Vacutainer tubes. PBMCs were isolated by Ficoll-Paque density-gradient centrifugation, with at least 6 million obtained per sample. Trizol reagent was used to extract total RNA from the PBMCs, yielding at least 5.5 micrograms per sample. For every donor, an aliquot of PBMCs went through flow cytometry to measure the percentages of naive CD45RAhigh/CD27high T cells. V and J are truncated by 3 bases and 4 bases respectively, leaving an intervening sequence of 10 bases. Taken from the germline V gene, the CDR1 and CDR2 loops are SGHRS and YFSETQ. From the cysteine up to the phenylalanine, the CDR3 has a length of 13 residues. Just CDR3 DNA is preserved here, 39 bases in frame from base 1.

The origin of this receptor is a woman of 80 years or more in good health. Donor details come from another sample of the same person, matched by shared clones. The receptor chain draws on TRBV5-1 and TRBJ1-2, with the D gene call left open. Material for sequencing was blood. In nucleotide form, the sequence is TGCGCCAGCAGCTCGGGGTTGGGCTATGGCTACACCTTC. This gives the protein CASSSGLGYGYTF.